This T cell receptor (beta chain) appears in the sequencing data of a study of T cells in Graves' hyperthyroidism and ophthalmopathy. This clonotype was found many times. The CDR3 totals 17 residues. J was trimmed by 2 bases and V by 0 bases; bases with no gene match: 7. Per germline, CDR1 MNHEY and CDR2 SVGEGT. Amplification targeted TCR beta CDR3 regions from RNA transcripts. The HTBI primer set was used in a first-round RT-PCR of the TCR CDR3. Each CDR3 protein gets one entry after TCRdb re-called the multiplex PCR reads with MiXCR. Among about 420,000 distinct CDR3 sequences, roughly 15% were seen once, and the ten largest hold approximately 5.3%. Diagnosis relied on clinical symptoms, serum thyroxine and TRAb, thyroid ultrasound and orbital computed tomography.

The chain couples TRBV6-2 or TRBV6-3 to TRBJ2-7, with 10 bases aligning to TRBD2. This receptor was obtained from a woman between 18 and 30 years old with Graves' hyperthyroidism. Sequenced material: blood. The CDR3 is CASSYSGLAAVAYEQYF. For the CDR3, the DNA is TGTGCCAGCAGTTACTCAGGACTAGCGGCGGTCGCCTACGAGCAGTACTTC.